The entry that follows covers one TCR beta chain sequence. There are many counts of this clone. Its antigen is not yet known. The DNA ends 3 residues before the CDR3 does, and the rest of the CDR3 is filled in from the germline J gene. These data come from a study of T cell clonality in common variable immunodeficiency (dated by TCRdb to the mid-2010s). Predominantly Caucasian heritage was noted among both the CVID patients and the healthy controls. From each donor, roughly 4.5 to 8.5 ml of heparinized peripheral whole blood was collected. Genomic DNA from adults with common variable immune deficiency (CVID) and from healthy adult controls was used for sequencing of TCRbeta CDR3 repertoires. The control group comprised some 22 healthy adult volunteers, around twelve female and approximately ten male, aged 23 to 66 years with a mean age of roughly 34. To isolate peripheral blood mononuclear cells, diluted blood was subjected to density centrifugation over Hypaque 1077 or Ficoll-Paque. Genomic DNA was extracted from unsorted mononuclear cells by Qiagen column purification or by a centrifugation-based method.

Equivalent amounts of genomic DNA from CVID and control samples were used as sequencing input. For every sample, a 60 bp segment covering the rearranged TCRbeta CDR3 region was amplified and then sequenced. The immunoSEQ assay, a bias-corrected multiplex PCR combined with high-throughput sequencing, was used for TCRbeta amplification. The original pipeline was this. Every unique nucleotide sequence counted as a clone and was annotated with V, D and J genes, copy number and frequency. Sequences were labeled productive if in frame, and non-productive if out of frame or containing stop codons. Clonality was calculated from Shannon's entropy as previously described. The predicted amino acid sequences of productive clones were used to derive the mean CDR3 Kyte-Doolittle hydropathy. Scaled V gene usage was hierarchically clustered using Manhattan distance and complete linkage with the R hclust function. Clone sharing by CDR3 amino acid sequence was assessed by resampling 12 repertoires per group over 100 rounds. Repertoires were searched for fewer than 85 published EBV-specific and a few hundred published CMV-specific TCRbeta sequences. Two CVID samples yielding fewer than 10,000 sequences were excluded from analysis, leaving 42 CVID repertoires. Imported from immuneACCESS, the table was reduced by TCRdb to in-frame sequences with V and J called. These copies leave out some clones; in studies compared against another copy, an unresolved V gene accounts for under half, and the cause of the remainder is not known. V and J calls and clone size are as listed in that table; D and trimming were resolved from the DNA. For this sample, some 40,000 clones appear and none is a singleton. The biggest ten clones account for about 0.66% of the sample.

What the research found in general, with its limitations: According to the authors, figuring out what caused the increased clonality in CVID would require sequencing the repertoires of T cell subpopulations. Healthy controls shared more TCRbeta clones with each other than CVID subjects shared among themselves (p < 0.0001). Although equal DNA input was used, an average of about 85,000 unique sequences per sample was obtained for controls, compared with roughly 33,000 for CVID samples. Fewer deletions and N-nucleotide insertions were reportedly observed in CVID TCRbeta sequences, and highly modified clones with 13 or more V deletions were reportedly absent from CVID TCRbeta sequences. Differences among patients in the CVID cohort limited the correlations between repertoire features and clinical complications. Increased TCRbeta clonality was found in CVID subjects compared with healthy controls (t-test p = 0.018), with the increase being most characteristic of about a third of subjects.

Trimmed from V: 5 bases; trimmed from J: 4 bases; junction bases lacking a gene match: 5. The germline V gene sets CDR1 to SGHVS and CDR2 to FNYEAQ. Including the terminal cysteine and phenylalanine, the CDR3 comprises 14 residues. Sequencing covers 33 bases of the CDR3, shown here with the frame starting at base 1. The rearranged chain carries TRBV7-6 and TRBJ2-5; TRBD1 aligns with 9 central bases. The sequenced material came from peripheral blood mononuclear cells. This sequence was found in a person aged 18-70 years in good health. The sequenced part of the CDR3 DNA is TGTGCCAGCAGCCGGACAGGGGCGGGAGAGACC. Protein translation: CASSRTGAGET. The whole CDR3 sequence is CASSRTGAGETQYF.